A single T cell receptor (beta chain) is shown here with its context. Its target antigen remains unknown. Per-nucleotide qualities are absent, and no much larger clonotype sits a single base away. The data are from a study of T cell repertoires in cytomegalovirus infection (dated by TCRdb to the late 2010s). Study-level background: Because public TCR beta signatures pointed to carriage of CMV infection together with the matching HLA type, the HLA type of each donor mattered for the analysis. Results the study describes overall, beyond this receptor: The ex vivo response was dominated by HLA-C-restricted CMV-specific TCR beta clonotypes, which also provided the single most frequent clonotype in two of eight donors. In both this cohort and an independent cohort of approximately 350 donors, the cumulative frequency of public TCR beta family members distinguished carriers of CMV infection plus the relevant HLA type.

TCRdb lists the instrument as Illumina HiSeq 1500. TCRdb ran its own pipeline on the public reads, namely fastp trimming at Q25 and MiXCR clone calling, and kept in-frame beta chains. Rows with a matching CDR3 protein are joined into one entry that keeps the most common DNA and genes. The sample table lists roughly 300,000 distinct CDR3 sequences, over 7.5% of them with a count of one. The ten largest clones add up to 3.5% to 4.5% of the sample. What was sequenced was PBMCs. The origin of this receptor is a human donor in good health (CMV status not recorded). Some clones in this sample may be carry-over from other donors' samples.

The CDR3 reads as follows: CASSFEESSYNEQFF. DNA sequence: TGCGCCAGCAGCTTCGAGGAGTCTTCCTACAATGAGCAGTTCTTC. The V and J genes are TRBV5-1 and TRBJ2-1, with the D gene uncertain. The CDR3 sequence holds 15 residues, the cysteine and phenylalanine included. The kept DNA is CDR3 alone, 45 bases in frame from the first base. Reading the germline V gene gives CDR1 SGHRS and CDR2 YFSETQ. The junction carries 10 bases between V and J, which are trimmed by 2 bases and 1 base respectively.